This is a list of T cell receptor beta chains from one sample in a study of T-cell reconstitution after alpha-beta-depleted transplantation in children. TCRdb ran MiXCR on the PCR reads and lists one entry per CDR3 protein. The sample records over 550,000 distinct CDR3 sequences, roughly a tenth being singletons. Sequenced material: PBMCs from the stem cell graft donor, taken from the stem cell graft. These receptors were taken from a human donor who donated a stem cell graft to a child with acute myeloid leukemia. Each CDR3 is given with its conserved first and last residue. Each record gives: D gene, clone size, V gene, J gene, CDR3 protein, CDR3 DNA. The D gene is left open where the match is weak. The listing skips clone size in some rows; elsewhere it reads once, few, many or a size class.

d_call: NA
clone_size: many
v_call: TRBV10-3
j_call: TRBJ1-1
cdr3_aa: CAIVRGQGNTEAFF
cdr3_nt: TGTGCCATCGTGCGCGGGCAGGGGAACACTGAAGCTTTCTTT

d_call: NA
clone_size: few
v_call: TRBV7-2
j_call: TRBJ2-7
cdr3_aa: CASSLDIVREQYF
cdr3_nt: TGTGCCAGCAGCTTAGATATCGTGAGGGAGCAGTACTTC

d_call: TRBD2
clone_size: NA
v_call: TRBV7-9
j_call: TRBJ2-5
cdr3_aa: CASSIIRDYETQHF
cdr3_nt: TGTGCCAGCAGCATTATTAGGGACTACGAGACCCAGCACTTC

d_call: TRBD2
clone_size: NA
v_call: TRBV11-1
j_call: TRBJ2-2
cdr3_aa: CASSLAGGVPELFF
cdr3_nt: TGTGCCAGCAGCTTAGCGGGGGGGGTACCCGAGCTGTTTTTT

d_call: NA
clone_size: NA
v_call: TRBV29-1
j_call: TRBJ2-5
cdr3_aa: CSVTRVETQYF
cdr3_nt: TGCAGCGTTACAAGAGTGGAGACCCAGTACTTC

d_call: NA
clone_size: many
v_call: TRBV5-1
j_call: TRBJ2-7
cdr3_aa: CASSLYPRATYEQYF
cdr3_nt: TGCGCCAGCAGCTTGTACCCCAGGGCCACCTACGAGCAGTACTTC

d_call: TRBD2
clone_size: NA
v_call: TRBV27
j_call: TRBJ2-2
cdr3_aa: CASSYRSSGRRTGELFF
cdr3_nt: TGTGCCAGCAGTTACCGGTCTAGCGGGAGACGGACCGGGGAGCTGTTTTTT

d_call: NA
clone_size: few
v_call: TRBV6-2/TRBV6-3
j_call: TRBJ1-5
cdr3_aa: CASSYVVQPQHF
cdr3_nt: TGTGCCAGCAGTTACGTGGTTCAGCCCCAGCATTTT

d_call: TRBD2
clone_size: many
v_call: TRBV20-1
j_call: TRBJ2-3
cdr3_aa: CSARGPSGPGGTDTQYF
cdr3_nt: TGCAGTGCTAGAGGTCCTAGCGGGCCCGGAGGCACAGATACGCAGTATTTT

d_call: NA
clone_size: NA
v_call: TRBV14
j_call: TRBJ2-1
cdr3_aa: CASSQEVFGRVRIQFF
cdr3_nt: TGTGCCAGCAGCCAAGAAGTTTTTGGGCGCGTAAGGATACAGTTCTTC

d_call: NA
clone_size: NA
v_call: TRBV7-2
j_call: TRBJ2-7
cdr3_aa: CASSPNRDYEQYF
cdr3_nt: TGTGCCAGCAGCCCTAACAGGGATTACGAGCAGTACTTC

d_call: NA
clone_size: few
v_call: TRBV7-9
j_call: TRBJ2-7
cdr3_aa: CASSPSVGGWGYEQYF
cdr3_nt: TGTGCCAGCAGCCCCAGTGTGGGGGGATGGGGCTACGAGCAGTACTTC

d_call: NA
clone_size: NA
v_call: TRBV7-3
j_call: TRBJ2-2
cdr3_aa: CASSLSLVTGELFF
cdr3_nt: TGTGCCAGCAGCTTAAGTTTAGTGACCGGGGAGCTGTTTTTT

d_call: NA
clone_size: NA
v_call: TRBV10-3
j_call: TRBJ2-2
cdr3_aa: CAISPAQEVTGELFF
cdr3_nt: TGTGCCATCAGCCCCGCACAGGAGGTCACCGGGGAGCTGTTTTTT

d_call: TRBD2
clone_size: few
v_call: TRBV6-5
j_call: TRBJ2-1
cdr3_aa: CASDVSGNSYNEQFF
cdr3_nt: TGTGCCAGCGACGTTAGCGGGAACTCCTACAATGAGCAGTTCTTC

d_call: TRBD1
clone_size: NA
v_call: TRBV11-2
j_call: TRBJ2-6
cdr3_aa: CASSPRQGRQDSGANVLTF
cdr3_nt: TGTGCCAGCAGCCCACGACAGGGGCGACAAGACTCTGGGGCCAACGTCCTGACTTTC

d_call: NA
clone_size: many
v_call: TRBV18
j_call: TRBJ2-7
cdr3_aa: CASSPQSFYEQYF
cdr3_nt: TGTGCCAGCTCACCACAGAGTTTCTACGAGCAGTACTTC

d_call: NA
clone_size: many
v_call: TRBV20-1
j_call: TRBJ1-2
cdr3_aa: CSARSNSANYGYTF
cdr3_nt: TGCAGTGCTAGGTCTAACAGTGCTAACTATGGCTACACCTTC

d_call: TRBD2
clone_size: few
v_call: TRBV28
j_call: TRBJ2-3
cdr3_aa: CASDPTMELAGSTDTQYF
cdr3_nt: TGTGCCAGCGATCCCACAATGGAACTAGCGGGAAGCACAGATACGCAGTATTTT

d_call: NA
clone_size: few
v_call: TRBV7-8
j_call: TRBJ2-3
cdr3_aa: CASSLEWRGSTDTQYF
cdr3_nt: TGTGCCAGCAGCTTAGAGTGGAGGGGCAGCACAGATACGCAGTATTTT

d_call: NA
clone_size: many
v_call: TRBV7-9
j_call: TRBJ2-1
cdr3_aa: CASSRLRDKSYNEQFF
cdr3_nt: TGTGCCAGCAGCCGACTCCGGGACAAATCCTACAATGAGCAGTTCTTC

d_call: NA
clone_size: many
v_call: TRBV29-1
j_call: TRBJ2-4
cdr3_aa: CSVVTLGGIQYF
cdr3_nt: TGCAGCGTGGTGACATTGGGGGGCATTCAGTACTTC

d_call: TRBD1
clone_size: many
v_call: TRBV2
j_call: TRBJ2-2
cdr3_aa: CASSDLQGEYTGELFF
cdr3_nt: TGTGCCAGCAGTGATTTACAGGGGGAATACACCGGGGAGCTGTTTTTT

d_call: NA
clone_size: few
v_call: TRBV7-9
j_call: TRBJ2-7
cdr3_aa: CASSLVSQGPGEQYF
cdr3_nt: TGTGCCAGCAGCTTAGTATCCCAGGGGCCCGGGGAGCAGTACTTC

d_call: NA
clone_size: many
v_call: TRBV10-3
j_call: TRBJ2-7
cdr3_aa: CASGAMSYEQYF
cdr3_nt: TGTGCCTCCGGGGCGATGTCCTACGAGCAGTACTTC

d_call: NA
clone_size: many
v_call: TRBV29-1
j_call: TRBJ2-1
cdr3_aa: CSVPSIASYNEQFF
cdr3_nt: TGCAGCGTTCCGTCGATTGCCTCCTACAATGAGCAGTTCTTC

d_call: NA
clone_size: NA
v_call: TRBV29-1
j_call: TRBJ1-2
cdr3_aa: CSVQDILKIGYTF
cdr3_nt: TGCAGCGTGCAGGACATCCTTAAAATTGGCTACACCTTC

d_call: NA
clone_size: many
v_call: TRBV7-3
j_call: TRBJ2-2
cdr3_aa: CASSLKPRMGDNTGELFF
cdr3_nt: TGTGCCAGCAGCTTAAAACCTAGGATGGGGGACAACACCGGGGAGCTGTTTTTT

d_call: NA
clone_size: NA
v_call: TRBV7-2
j_call: TRBJ2-1
cdr3_aa: CASSLGAASNEQFF
cdr3_nt: TGTGCCAGCAGCTTAGGGGCCGCATCCAATGAGCAGTTCTTC

d_call: NA
clone_size: few
v_call: TRBV20-1
j_call: TRBJ2-7
cdr3_aa: CSALWDKNYEQYF
cdr3_nt: TGCAGTGCTCTGTGGGACAAAAACTACGAGCAGTACTTC

d_call: NA
clone_size: few
v_call: TRBV9
j_call: TRBJ2-3
cdr3_aa: CASSLRQGDTQYF
cdr3_nt: TGTGCCAGCAGCTTACGCCAGGGAGATACGCAGTATTTT

d_call: TRBD2
clone_size: NA
v_call: TRBV3-1
j_call: TRBJ2-1
cdr3_aa: CASTQGASAGTGNEQFF
cdr3_nt: TGTGCCAGCACCCAAGGGGCTTCAGCGGGAACGGGGAATGAGCAGTTCTTC

d_call: TRBD1
clone_size: NA
v_call: TRBV30
j_call: TRBJ1-1
cdr3_aa: CAWRNRGTNTEAFF
cdr3_nt: TGTGCCTGGAGAAACAGGGGAACGAACACTGAAGCTTTCTTT

d_call: NA
clone_size: few
v_call: TRBV5-1
j_call: TRBJ2-7
cdr3_aa: CASSAKASTYEQYF
cdr3_nt: TGCGCCAGCAGCGCGAAGGCGTCAACGTACGAGCAGTACTTC

d_call: TRBD2
clone_size: NA
v_call: TRBV7-3
j_call: TRBJ2-1
cdr3_aa: CASSFGLAFYNEQFF
cdr3_nt: TGTGCCAGCAGCTTTGGACTAGCGTTTTACAATGAGCAGTTCTTC